The clone carrying this T cell receptor beta chain was detected ten times or more. The data belong to a study of T cells in Graves' hyperthyroidism and ophthalmopathy. Regions amplified from RNA transcripts were the TCR beta CDR3 regions. TCR CDR3 regions were first amplified by RT-PCR with HTBI primers. TCRdb reprocessed the multiplex PCR reads with MiXCR, giving one entry per CDR3 protein. There are 50,000 to 60,000 distinct CDR3 sequences in the sample; 48% occur only once, and just over 9% lies in the top ten. Any patient presenting with uncontrolled infection, other autoimmune disease, pregnancy or lactation was left out. It was 8.5 to 10 ml of fresh peripheral blood that supplied the PBMCs. What was sequenced was blood. The sequence was collected from a woman in her forties or fifties with Graves' ophthalmopathy.

The CDR3 region has the DNA TGTGCCAGCAGCGGGGACGGTGAGCAGTTCTTC. It specifies CASSGDGEQFF. The chain couples TRBV2 to TRBJ2-1, with D perhaps assigned TRBD1 or TRBD2 (5 bases each). CDR3 length: 11 residues. Trimming cost V 6 bases and J 9 bases, with 9 bases left between them. Germline CDR1 and CDR2: SNHLY and FYNNEI. Full variable domain (missing parts from reference TRBV2 and TRBJ2-1): EPEVTQTPSHQVTQMGQEVILRCVPISNHLYFYWYRQILGQKVEFLVSFYNNEISEKSEIFDDQFSVERPDGSNFTLKIRSTKLEDSAMYFCASSGDGEQFFGPGTRLTVL.